Detailed here is one T cell receptor beta chain. These data belong to a study of blood T cell repertoires in COVID-19. Background on the study: Sources were T cells, B-cell-depleted T cells, or PBMCs; the material itself was cDNA or gDNA.

Germline trimming cut 5 bases from V and 2 bases from J; bases unmatched to any gene: 4. Germline CDR1 reads SGHVS; CDR2 reads FQNEAQ. This CDR3 has 14 amino acids. Researchers sorted participants into cohorts using their self-reported clinical history. Profiled with immunoSEQ multiplex PCR; TCRdb holds only in-frame clones, not every one. The sample consists of approximately 220,000 clones, 75% to 90% of them appearing once. This sequence was found in a woman under 30 in a cohort exposed to, infected with or recovered from COVID-19 (not recorded which). The chain employs TRBV7-8 and TRBJ2-5, with 8 positions matching TRBD2. Sample: PBMCs or T cells enriched from blood (not recorded which). The DNA for the CDR3 is TGTGCCAGCAGCCAACGGGGGGGACAAGAGACCCAGTACTTC. Residues: CASSQRGGQETQYF.